Reported below is one T cell receptor beta chain. Its antigen is unidentified. The sample is drawn from a study of identical twins' blood T cells. Three pairs of healthy female monozygous twins were the donors. The three twin pairs were reared together, likely meeting the same infections. Study-level findings and limits: Twin repertoire similarity may partly reflect shared environment. Twins shared about as many clonotypes as their cloneset sizes predicted.

TCRdb processed the 5' RACE reads anew with MiXCR; each CDR3 protein has one entry. Counted here are 300,000 to 450,000 distinct CDR3 sequences, about 28% occurring once; the ten biggest clones make up around 5.6%. The CDR3 extends over 16 amino acids. CDR1 MNHEY and CDR2 SVGAGI come from the germline V gene. V lost 6 bases to trimming and J lost 10 bases, with 27 bases between them. The rearrangement links TRBV6-5 to TRBJ1-2; no reliable D call. The sample comprised PBMCs. The sequence came from a woman aged 18-55 years in good health. CDR3 bases: TGTGCCAGCAGCGATCGACGGCTCCGTCGGGATGATGACTACACCTTC. Translating gives CASSDRRLRRDDDYTF.